This TCR beta chain emerged from a study of shared clonotypes between healthy human individuals (dated by TCRdb to between 2020 and 2021). Some background on the complete study: The cohort comprised a couple of women and three men aged 18 to 49 years. For each donor, CD4 naive and CD4 memory were each given three plates, CD8 naive was given two plates, and CD8 memory was given one plate. Blood TCR repertoires of four to six healthy adults were deeply sequenced to estimate repertoire size and the extent of clonotype sharing between individuals. Libraries were prepared and TCR repertoires were sequenced by different laboratories using diverse techniques, in order to increase sequencing depth and limit assay-specific biases. Per donor, leukapheresis produced somewhere between about 0.8 and 9.5 billion PBMCs. General study outcomes and caveats: Rarefaction of sorted-subset datasets indicated incomplete sequencing despite the large sequencing depth. Estimated clonotype richness was generally larger for naive than for memory subsets. Sampling was limited to blood, and TCR repertoires in tissue likely differ from TCR repertoires in blood. The small number of donors limited the genetic and exposure-history diversity represented. Sharing across a handful of donors was observed for about 4.8% of naive CD4, less than 4% of naive CD8, about 2.5% of memory CD4, and roughly 0.43% of memory CD8 clonotypes. Pairwise subsampling indicated that sequencing depth was expected to affect the degree of clonotype sharing among donors. Higher generation probabilities were observed for clonotypes shared by all four sorted-subset donors than for non-shared clonotypes.

Based on the germline V gene, the CDR1 and CDR2 sequences are SGDLS and YYNGEE. The CDR3 has 16 amino acids, counting the end cysteine and phenylalanine. Only the CDR3 region is kept as DNA, spanning 48 bases read in frame from base 1. Relative to germline, V is 0 bases shorter and J is 2 bases shorter, with 12 bases between their ends. Using the deep immunoSEQ assay, multiplex PCR amplified TCR CDR3 regions from genomic DNA. Genomic DNA extracted from each cell subset was distributed evenly over all wells of several immunoSEQ 96-well plates, and each plate served as one replicate. For sorted subsets, each replicate PCR was loaded with roughly 190 ng genomic DNA, equivalent to some 31,000 T cell genomes. Purified libraries were measured with a Qubit 3.0 fluorometer, size-checked on a Bioanalyzer 2100, and measured again with the KAPA Library Quantification kit. A separate single-read 150-cycle Illumina NextSeq 550 flow cell was used to sequence each immunoSEQ 96-well plate. The source study handled its data this way. Because the immunoSEQ output held only junctional sequences and lacked quality scores, the filtering could not match the filtering applied to full-length reads. To assign V/J genes and CDR3, sequences were annotated using PyIR, a Python wrapper for IgBLAST v1.9, with IMGT germline references. Reads with weak V/J assignments (E-value above 1e-6), missing CDR3, stop codons, out-of-frame junctions, or ambiguous translated residues were removed. V3J clonotypes were defined as sequences sharing the same inferred V gene, J gene, and CDR3 amino acid sequence. Percentage overlap between repertoires was computed as shared unique clonotypes divided by the size of the smaller repertoire. Repertoire richness was assessed with RTK rarefaction, the Chao1 estimator, and Recon v2.1 estimates of unobserved clonotypes. For all TCRbeta clonotypes obtained by the gDNA method from a handful of donors, generation probabilities were computed with OLGA. The table comes from immuneACCESS by way of TCRdb, which keeps in-frame sequences with V and J called. Part of the clones is missing from these tables; in studies checked, under half for an unresolved V gene and the rest for unknown reasons. The V and J calls and the clone size are those of that table, but D and trimming were determined from the DNA. The table for this sample lists over a million clones; approximately 97% of them were counted only once. The top ten hold about 1.2% of the sample.

Donors were healthy HIV-negative adults with no recently reported acute infections or vaccinations. All donors were Caucasian adults living in Nashville, Tennessee, USA. CD4+ T cells were enriched by magnetic negative selection; naive cells were then positively selected on CD45RA, and the negative fraction formed the memory subset. Blood was collected by leukapheresis, and PBMCs were isolated by Ficoll-Histopaque density gradient centrifugation and then cryopreserved in liquid nitrogen vapor phase. Analytical flow cytometry was used to check the purity and quantity of every magnetically sorted T cell population. Genomic DNA was isolated from each sorted fraction and quantified by UV absorbance on a Nanodrop 2000c. Concerning this clone itself: Its antigen remains undetermined. No base quality values were provided; no much bigger clone lies one nucleotide off.

This sequence uses TRBV9 and TRBJ2-1; the D region possibly corresponds to TRBD2 (6 bases align). Material: naive CD4+ T cells sorted from blood. The label giving this sample's cell subset or site can be read as: CD45RA+ positively selected. The receptor was isolated from a man aged 30-40 years in good health. CDR3 protein: CASSVGLASPYNEQFF. In nucleotides, the sequence is TGTGCCAGCAGCGTAGGGCTAGCGAGCCCCTACAATGAGCAGTTCTTC. This CDR3, with the reference TRBV9 and TRBJ2-1 proteins standing in past its ends, gives the full variable domain DSGVTQTPKHLITATGQRVTLRCSPRSGDLSVYWYQQSLDQGLQFLIQYYNGEERAKGNILERFSAQQFPDLHSELNLSSLELGDSALYFCASSVGLASPYNEQFFGPGTRLTVL.